This passage covers 23 T cell receptor beta chains from one sample sequenced in a study of identical twins. TCRdb reprocessed the 5' RACE reads via MiXCR and lists one record per CDR3 protein. The table records some 600,000 distinct CDR3 sequences, around 7.5% of them present only once. The same sample was also used in a study of yellow fever vaccine responses in identical twins.

The specimen was PBMCs. The receptors were sampled from a young woman in good health.

A few counts support this clonotype. The chain combines TRBV5-6 with TRBJ1-1; TRBD1 aligns across 7 bases. J was trimmed by 0 bases and V by 2 bases; bases with no gene match: 7. Germline V CDR1 and CDR2: SGHDT, YYEEEE. The CDR3 is made up of 16 amino acids. CDR3 DNA sequence: TGTGCCAGCAGCTTTGGGACCGGGACAGTGAACACTGAAGCTTTCTTT. This sequence encodes CASSFGTGTVNTEAFF. The variable domain in full, completed from reference TRBV5-6 and TRBJ1-1, reads DAGVTQSPTHLIKTRGQQVTLRCSPKSGHDTVSWYQQALGQGPQFIFQYYEEEERQRGNFPDRFSGHQFPNYSSELNVNALLLGDSALYLCASSFGTGTVNTEAFFGQGTRLTVV.

The chain joins TRBV3-1 to TRBJ2-2; the D gene could be TRBD1 or TRBD2 (5 bases each). This CDR3 has 13 amino acids. The germline V and J ends were trimmed by 1 base and 7 bases, with 7 bases remaining between them. CDR1 is LGHDT, CDR2 YNNKEL, per germline (reference sequence). In nucleotides, the CDR3 is TGTGCCAGCAGCCAAGGTGGGGGCGGGGAGCTGTTTTTT. Protein product: CASSQGGGGELFF. Filled out from reference TRBV3-1 and TRBJ2-2, the complete variable domain reads DTAVSQTPKYLVTQMGNDKSIKCEQNLGHDTMYWYKQDSKKFLKIMFSYNNKELIINETVPNRFSPKSPDKAHLNLHINSLELGDSAVYFCASSQGGGGELFFGEGSRLTVL.

The table lists this clonotype with many counts. This rearrangement joins TRBV7-6 to TRBJ2-1; D might be TRBD2 (6 bases). The CDR3 loop spans 13 amino acids. In germline, CDR1 is SGHVS, CDR2 FNYEAQ. The germline V and J ends were trimmed by 5 bases and 6 bases, with 11 bases remaining between them. CDR3 sequence: CASSLTSINEQFF. The CDR3 DNA reads as TGTGCCAGCAGCCTTACTAGCATCAATGAGCAGTTCTTC.

In its sample, this clonotype was seen a few times. The chain couples TRBV12-3 or TRBV12-4 to TRBJ1-1; D is uncertain. The CDR3 consists of 14 residues. With 3 bases removed from V and 5 bases from J, the gap between germline ends came to 13 bases. As DNA, the CDR3 is TGTGCCAGCAGTTTTTGGACCCTGGGGACTGAAGCTTTCTTT. Residues: CASSFWTLGTEAFF.

The genes are TRBV3-1 and TRBJ2-7; 13 bases map to TRBD2. The germline V gene has CDR1 LGHDT and CDR2 YNNKEL (reference sequence). The ends lost 5 bases at V and 4 bases at J; junction bases unmatched: 5. The CDR3 has 15 amino acids. The CDR3 DNA follows: TGTGCCAGCAGCATAGGACTAGCGGGAGTTTACGAGCAGTACTTC. This codes for CASSIGLAGVYEQYF.

In its sample, this clonotype was seen many times. The chain is built from TRBV12-3 or TRBV12-4 and TRBJ2-1, with 8 positions matching TRBD2. The CDR3 is made up of 12 amino acids. Losses at the gene ends were 11 bases for V and 6 bases for J; bases not matched to a gene: 6. CDR3 DNA sequence: TGTGCCGGGAGCGGGGGCCTCAATGAGCAGTTCTTC. It yields the protein CAGSGGLNEQFF.

This clonotype was picked up many times. The chain links TRBV5-1 to TRBJ1-2; no reliable D call. This CDR3 has 11 amino acids. The germline V gene has CDR1 SGHRS and CDR2 YFSETQ. Deletions cut 4 bases from V and 6 bases from J, with 7 bases between. Written as DNA, the CDR3 is TGCGCCAGCAGCGCCCATGATGGCTACACCTTC. It encodes CASSAHDGYTF.

The chain carries TRBV21-1 and TRBJ2-1. TRBV21-1 is marked as a pseudogene. This CDR3 spans 18 amino acids. CDR3: CASSKWCGLMSSYNEQFF. CDR3 nucleotide sequence: TGTGCCAGCAGCAAATGGTGTGGTTTAATGAGCTCCTACAATGAGCAGTTCTTC.

This clonotype was picked up a small number of times. In nucleotides, the CDR3 is TGTGCCAGCAGTCAACGGACGACAGGGGAAGAGACCCAGTACTTC. Translation gives CASSQRTTGEETQYF. This chain connects TRBV12-3 or TRBV12-4 to TRBJ2-5; 8 bases are shared with TRBD1. CDR3 length: 15 amino acids. V trimming: 5 bases; J trimming: 3 bases; junction bases outside the gene matches: 8.

This clonotype was counted at least ten times. The chain recombines TRBV7-8 with TRBJ2-2; D is undetermined. V was pared by 7 bases and J by 1 base, with 13 bases between. Germline V gene lookup returns CDR1 SGHVS and CDR2 FQNEAQ. The CDR3 runs 15 residues. The CDR3 loop is CASTNKTLNTGELFF. The CDR3 coding sequence is TGTGCCAGCACGAACAAGACTTTGAACACCGGGGAGCTGTTTTTT.

The chain carries TRBV4-1 and TRBJ1-6; 9 bases align to TRBD1. CDR1 MGHRA and CDR2 YSYEKL come from the germline V gene. There are 16 residues in the CDR3. Trimming removed 0 bases from V and 10 bases from J; junction bases left unmatched: 7. DNA of the CDR3: TGCGCCAGCAGCCAAGAATCCGGGACAGGGTACTCACCCCTCCACTTT. Translation gives CASSQESGTGYSPLHF.

This rearrangement joins TRBV28 to TRBJ2-7, with D possibly TRBD2 on 5 matching bases. The germline V and J ends were trimmed by 3 bases and 3 bases, with 12 bases remaining between them. This CDR3 spans 14 amino acids. CDR1 and CDR2 from the germline V gene are MDHEN and SYDVKM. DNA for the CDR3: TGTGCCAGCAGTTTGCCGGGATATTACTACGAGCAGTACTTC. This codes for CASSLPGYYYEQYF.

This clonotype was seen a few times. The chain employs TRBV3-1 and TRBJ2-7; 7 bases align to TRBD1. This CDR3 spans 21 amino acids. Germline loops: CDR1 LGHDT, CDR2 YNNKEL (reference sequence). V was pared by 3 bases and J by 2 bases, with 25 bases of the junction left unmatched. CDR3 sequence: CASSQLSHRGPTLLLPYEQYF. Here the CDR3 DNA reads TGTGCCAGCAGCCAGCTTTCACACAGGGGACCCACTCTCCTTTTACCCTACGAGCAGTACTTC.

The CDR3 region is CASRFGTSGSEYNEQFF. The DNA for the CDR3 is TGTGCCAGCAGATTCGGGACTAGCGGGTCCGAGTACAATGAGCAGTTCTTC. The J gene is TRBJ2-1, the V gene TRBV6-1; 12 bases line up with TRBD2. Per germline, CDR1 MNHNS and CDR2 SASEGT. Trimming removed 6 bases from V and 4 bases from J; junction bases left unmatched: 10. The CDR3 consists of 17 residues.

A few counts support this clonotype. The chain employs TRBV19 and TRBJ1-5; no clear D gene. Per the germline V gene, CDR1 is LNHDA and CDR2 is SQIVND (reference sequence). This CDR3 region has 16 residues. Trimming cost V 3 bases and J 0 bases, with 12 bases left between them. The CDR3 loop is CASSMFGQNSNQPQHF. As DNA, the CDR3 is TGTGCCAGTAGTATGTTTGGTCAGAATAGCAATCAGCCCCAGCATTTT.

The rearrangement joins TRBV3-1 to TRBJ1-3; TRBD1 might be the D (5 bases). Trimming cost V 2 bases and J 4 bases, with 9 bases left between them. CDR1 and CDR2 from the germline V gene are LGHDT and YNNKEL (reference sequence). The CDR3 runs 14 residues. As DNA, the CDR3 is TGTGCCAGCAGCCAAAGGGGCTTAGGAAACACCATATATTTT. This encodes CASSQRGLGNTIYF.

This clonotype has a handful of counts. The rearrangement joins TRBV12-3 or TRBV12-4 to TRBJ1-2; D perhaps matches TRBD1 (6 bases). V lost 7 bases, J lost 4 bases, and 25 bases lay in between. The CDR3 runs to 17 residues. CDR3 sequence reads: CASTLMTGGAVPYGYTF. DNA of the CDR3: TGTGCCAGCACCCTAATGACGGGGGGCGCGGTCCCCTATGGCTACACCTTC.

This chain joins TRBV5-5 and TRBJ2-1; 9 positions agree with TRBD1. This CDR3 comprises 14 residues. Germline lookup yields CDR1 SGHKS and CDR2 YYEKEE (reference sequence). V gave up 4 bases and J gave up 7 bases; unmatched junction bases: 6. CDR3 nucleotide sequence: TGTGCCAGCAGCACCGGGACAGGGCGGAATGAGCAGTTCTTC. It is translated as CASSTGTGRNEQFF.

This clonotype is a singleton in its sample. The rearrangement uses TRBV11-3 and TRBJ2-7; TRBD2 agrees at 10 bases. Germline V gene data show CDR1 as SGHNT and CDR2 as YENEEA. This CDR3 spans 15 amino acids. V gave up 5 bases and J gave up 3 bases; unmatched junction bases: 7. DNA of the CDR3: TGTGCCAGCAGCATCTCTAGCGGGAGCGTCTACGAGCAGTACTTC. This gives the protein CASSISSGSVYEQYF.

This clonotype was counted ten times or more. The chain joins TRBV6-1 to TRBJ1-2; TRBD1 might be the D (6 bases). The CDR3 is 14 residues long. Per germline, CDR1 MNHNS and CDR2 SASEGT. V was shortened by 5 bases and J by 5 bases, with 15 bases between the two germline ends. The CDR3 nucleotides read TGTGCCAGCAGTCGGGGGGGCAGAATGTATGGCTACACCTTC. It specifies CASSRGGRMYGYTF.

In its sample, this clonotype was seen a few times. The chain recombines TRBV2 with TRBJ2-3; 7 nucleotides line up with TRBD2. The CDR3 is made up of 16 amino acids. The germline V gene has CDR1 SNHLY and CDR2 FYNNEI. Trimming at V came to 9 bases and at J to 3 bases, leaving 15 bases not matched to a gene. CDR3 region: CARGRPWSGGTDTQYF. CDR3 nucleotide sequence: TGTGCCAGAGGTCGCCCTTGGTCGGGGGGTACAGATACGCAGTATTTT.

This clonotype came up a few times. This sequence joins TRBV18 and TRBJ2-7; D not resolved. Trimming pared 2 bases from V and 0 bases from J, leaving 11 bases between. Germline-derived CDR1 and CDR2 are KGHSH and LQKENI. The length of the CDR3 is 15 residues. The CDR3 sequence: CASSPLGGSSYEQYF. The CDR3 nucleotides are TGTGCCAGCTCACCATTGGGCGGTAGCTCCTACGAGCAGTACTTC.

This clonotype was seen a handful of times. Compared with germline, one end of the junction differs, possibly owing to a read error. J is TRBJ2-2 and V is TRBV24-1; 7 nucleotides match TRBD2. The CDR3 loop spans 15 amino acids. Germline CDR1 is KGHDR and CDR2 is SFDVKD. For the CDR3, the DNA is TGCTGTGCTAGTTTGTTGGGGGGGGGCACCGGGGAGCTGTTTTTT. Translated, it gives CCASLLGGGTGELFF.